The rows below give T cell receptor beta chains drawn from one sample of a study of blood T cell repertoires in COVID-19. The data were produced by immunoSEQ multiplex PCR, yet TCRdb's version contains in-frame clones alone and is incomplete. The sample has 180,000 or so clones, around 80% seen once. The sequencing input was peripheral blood. These receptors all stem from a man aged 50 to 60 who had recovered from COVID-19. Both conserved end residues are part of each CDR3. The order of the fields is J gene, D gene, V gene, clone size, CDR3 DNA, CDR3 protein. The D gene is left open where the match is weak. A clone size is listed for some rows: how often the clone was seen (once, few, many), or a class if it is expanded.

TRBJ2-1 TRBD2 TRBV24-1 . TGTGCCACCGGGGGGACTAGCGGGAGGAACTCCTACAATGAGCAGTTCTTC CATGGTSGRNSYNEQFF
TRBJ1-4 TRBD1 TRBV4-2 . TGTGCCAGCAGCCAGGAACCGGGACAGGTCGGTAATGGTGAAAAACTGTTTTTT CASSQEPGQVGNGEKLFF
TRBJ2-7 TRBD1 TRBV6-5 few TGTGCCAGCAAGGGGGCGGCTACCTACGAGCAGTACTTC CASKGAATYEQYF
TRBJ1-1 TRBD1 TRBV19 . TGTGCCAGTAGGGACGGACAGGGAAGGTACAACACTGAAGCTTTCTTT CASRDGQGRYNTEAFF
TRBJ2-7 TRBD1 TRBV11-3 once TGTGCCAGCAGCTTAGGTGGACAGGGATTATCGGGGGAGCAGTACTTC CASSLGGQGLSGEQYF
TRBJ1-4 TRBD1 TRBV30 . TGTGCCTGGAGCTACAGGGGGCCTAATGAAAAACTGTTTTTT CAWSYRGPNEKLFF
TRBJ2-7 . TRBV6-5 . TGTGCCAGCAGGTTACAGGGATACGAGCAGTACTTC CASRLQGYEQYF
TRBJ1-5 . TRBV7-8 . TGTGCCAGCAGCTTAGGACTGCGGAGCAATCAGCCCCAGCATTTT CASSLGLRSNQPQHF
TRBJ2-2 TRBD2 TRBV2 . TGTGCCAGCAGCCCGGGACACCGTTCGCGGGGGGGCGGGGAGCTGTTTTTT CASSPGHRSRGGGELFF
TRBJ2-1 TRBD1 TRBV4-2 . TGTGCCAGCAGCCACCTCGGACAGGGGTCCTACAATGAGCAGTTCTTC CASSHLGQGSYNEQFF
TRBJ2-7 . TRBV5-6 . TGTGCCAGCAGCTTGGCCGGGGGTAGGGATTTATACGAGCAGTACTTC CASSLAGGRDLYEQYF
TRBJ2-7 TRBD2 TRBV5-5 . TGTGCCAGCAGCTTGAGGGGGACTAGCGGCTACGAGCAGTACTTC CASSLRGTSGYEQYF
TRBJ1-6 TRBD1 TRBV24-1 . TGTGCCACCAGTGCCCAAACGGGACAGGGGGGTTCACCCCTCCACTTT CATSAQTGQGGSPLHF
TRBJ1-1 . TRBV27 . TGTGCCAGCAGATACAGGTTCGACGGTACTGAAGCTTTCTTT CASRYRFDGTEAFF
TRBJ1-2 TRBD1 TRBV9 . TGTGCCAGCAGCGCGAGGGAGACAGGGGCCGTTAACTATGGCTACACCTTC CASSARETGAVNYGYTF
TRBJ1-6 . TRBV20-1 once TGCAGTGCTAGTGAGCAGTCCTATAATTCACCCCTCCACTTT CSASEQSYNSPLHF
TRBJ2-7 . TRBV4-1 . TGCGCCAGCAGCCAAGATGAGCCAGCTAGAAACTACGAGCAGTACTTC CASSQDEPARNYEQYF
TRBJ2-6 . TRBV27 . TGTGCCAGCACCTCACAGATTCACTCTGGGGCCAACGTCCTGACTTTC CASTSQIHSGANVLTF
TRBJ2-2 . TRBV28 many TGTGCCAGCAGTTTAGCTAGCGTCACCGGGGAGCTGTTTTTT CASSLASVTGELFF
TRBJ1-5 TRBD1 TRBV5-1 once TGCGCCAGCAGCCCGGAACCCGGACAGGCGTTTCAGCCCCAGCATTTT CASSPEPGQAFQPQHF
TRBJ1-3 . TRBV18 . TGTGCCAGCTCACCCTCCCCCTGGGCAGGGAACTCTGGAAACACCATATATTTT CASSPSPWAGNSGNTIYF
TRBJ2-7 TRBD1 TRBV7-9 . TGTGCCAGCAGCTCCTGGGCGGGACAGGGGGCTCTCTACGAGCAGTACTTC CASSSWAGQGALYEQYF
TRBJ2-2 TRBD1 TRBV4-2 . TGTGCCAGCAGCGCCCCGGGACAGGGGAACACCGGGGAGCTGTTTTTT CASSAPGQGNTGELFF
TRBJ1-2 TRBD1 TRBV6-2/TRBV6-3 once TGTGCCAGCAGCCCGTGGCACAGGGGGCGAGGCTATGGCTACACCTTC CASSPWHRGRGYGYTF
TRBJ1-6 . TRBV30 few TGTGCCTGGAGTACGGGCGGGACGGGTCGCTCACCCCTCCACTTT CAWSTGGTGRSPLHF
TRBJ1-6 TRBD1 TRBV18 . TGTGCCAGCTCACAGGGGACAGTAGATAATTCACCCCTCCACTTT CASSQGTVDNSPLHF
TRBJ1-4 . TRBV20-1 once TGCAGTGCTAGTCTTCAGAGGGAAAAACTGTTTTTT CSASLQREKLFF
TRBJ1-2 . TRBV18 . TGTGCCAGCTCTCAGACAGGAGTTTCCTATGGCTACACCTTC CASSQTGVSYGYTF
TRBJ2-7 TRBD2 TRBV9 . TGTGCCAGCAGCGTAGAGGGACTAGCGACTTACGAGCAGTACTTC CASSVEGLATYEQYF
TRBJ2-1 TRBD2 TRBV7-9 . TGTGCCAGCACCCATGGGGCTAGCGGGAGGATAGGGTCCTACAATGAGCAGTTCTTC CASTHGASGRIGSYNEQFF
TRBJ2-3 . TRBV30 . TGTGCCTGGAGAGACAGGCGAAGCACAGATACGCAGTATTTT CAWRDRRSTDTQYF